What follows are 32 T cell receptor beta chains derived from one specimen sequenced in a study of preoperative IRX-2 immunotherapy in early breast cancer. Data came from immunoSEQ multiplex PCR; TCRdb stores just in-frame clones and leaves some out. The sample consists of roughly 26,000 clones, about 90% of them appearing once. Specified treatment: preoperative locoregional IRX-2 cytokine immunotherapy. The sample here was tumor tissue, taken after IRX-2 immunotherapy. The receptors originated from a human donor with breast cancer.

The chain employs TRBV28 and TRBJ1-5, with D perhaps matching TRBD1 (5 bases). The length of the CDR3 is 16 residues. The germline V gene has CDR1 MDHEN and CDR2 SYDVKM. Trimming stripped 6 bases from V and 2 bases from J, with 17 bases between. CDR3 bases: TGTGCCAGCAGGCGGGGGACGACCTGGGGCAATCAGCCCCAGCATTTT. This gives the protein CASRRGTTWGNQPQHF.

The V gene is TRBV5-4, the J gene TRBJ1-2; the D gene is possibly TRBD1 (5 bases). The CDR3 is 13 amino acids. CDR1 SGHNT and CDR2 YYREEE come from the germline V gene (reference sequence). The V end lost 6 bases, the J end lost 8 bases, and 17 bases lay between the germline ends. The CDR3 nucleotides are TGTGCCAGCACCCGGGACGGGGGGTTCGGCTACACCTTC. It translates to CASTRDGGFGYTF.

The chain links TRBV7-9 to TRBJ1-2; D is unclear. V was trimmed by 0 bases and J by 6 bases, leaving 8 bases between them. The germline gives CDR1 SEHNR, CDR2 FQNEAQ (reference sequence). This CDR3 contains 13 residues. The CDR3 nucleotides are TGTGCCAGCAGCTTAGCAAGGTTGGATGGCTACACCTTC. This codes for CASSLARLDGYTF.

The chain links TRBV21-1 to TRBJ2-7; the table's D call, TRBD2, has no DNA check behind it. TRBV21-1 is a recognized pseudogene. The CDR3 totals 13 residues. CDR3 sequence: CASSPRAGPAQYF. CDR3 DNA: TGTGCCAGCAGCCCACGAGCGGGGCCAGCGCAGTACTTC.

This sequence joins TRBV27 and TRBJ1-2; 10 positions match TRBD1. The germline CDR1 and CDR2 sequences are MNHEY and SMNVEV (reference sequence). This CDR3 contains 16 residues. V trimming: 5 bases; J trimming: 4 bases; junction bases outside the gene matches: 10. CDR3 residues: CASSPNDRGLPYGYTF. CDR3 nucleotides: TGTGCCAGCAGTCCGAATGACAGGGGGCTCCCCTATGGCTACACCTTC.

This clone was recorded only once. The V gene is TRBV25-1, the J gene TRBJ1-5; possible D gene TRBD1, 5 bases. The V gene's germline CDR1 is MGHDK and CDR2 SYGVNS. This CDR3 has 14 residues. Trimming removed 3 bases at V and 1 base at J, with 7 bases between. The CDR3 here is CASSEGVSNQPQHF. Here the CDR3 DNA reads TGTGCCAGCAGTGAGGGGGTAAGCAATCAGCCCCAGCATTTT.

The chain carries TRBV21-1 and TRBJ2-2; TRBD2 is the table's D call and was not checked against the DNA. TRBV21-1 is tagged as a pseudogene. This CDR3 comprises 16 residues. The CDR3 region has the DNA TGTGCCAGCCCCCCTTGTCTTGGGGAGGAGGACGGGGAGCTGTTTTTT. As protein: CASPPCLGEEDGELFF.

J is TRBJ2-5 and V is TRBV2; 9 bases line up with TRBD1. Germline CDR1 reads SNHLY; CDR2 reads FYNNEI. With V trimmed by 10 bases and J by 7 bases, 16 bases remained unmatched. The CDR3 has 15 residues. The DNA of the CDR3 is TGTGCCATCCCGACTGGAGGGGACAGGGATGGGACCCAGTACTTC. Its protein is CAIPTGGDRDGTQYF.

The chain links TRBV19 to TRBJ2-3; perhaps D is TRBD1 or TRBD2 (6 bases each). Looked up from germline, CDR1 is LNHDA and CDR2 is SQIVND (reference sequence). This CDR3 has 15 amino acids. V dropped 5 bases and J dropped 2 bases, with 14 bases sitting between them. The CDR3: CASSLTGLITDTQYF. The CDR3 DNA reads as TGTGCCAGTAGTTTGACAGGACTAATCACAGATACGCAGTATTTT.

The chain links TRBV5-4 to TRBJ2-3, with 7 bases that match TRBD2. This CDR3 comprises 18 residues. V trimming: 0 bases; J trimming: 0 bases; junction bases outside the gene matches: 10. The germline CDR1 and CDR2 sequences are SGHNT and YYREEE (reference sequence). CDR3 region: CASSLGTWRGGSTDTQYF. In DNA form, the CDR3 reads TGTGCCAGCAGCTTGGGAACCTGGCGGGGAGGGAGCACAGATACGCAGTATTTT.

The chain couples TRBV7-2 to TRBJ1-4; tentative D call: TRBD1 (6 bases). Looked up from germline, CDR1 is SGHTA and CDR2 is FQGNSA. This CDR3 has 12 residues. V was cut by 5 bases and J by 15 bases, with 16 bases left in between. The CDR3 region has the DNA TGTGCCAGCAGCGCGCAGGGGAAAAGGGTGTTTTTT. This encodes CASSAQGKRVFF.

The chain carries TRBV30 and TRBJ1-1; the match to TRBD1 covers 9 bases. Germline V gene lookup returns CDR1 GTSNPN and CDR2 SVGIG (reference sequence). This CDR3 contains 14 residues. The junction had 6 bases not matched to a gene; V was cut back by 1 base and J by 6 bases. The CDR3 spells CAWSGTGVFAEAFF. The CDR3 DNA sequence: TGTGCCTGGAGTGGGACAGGGGTTTTCGCTGAAGCTTTCTTT. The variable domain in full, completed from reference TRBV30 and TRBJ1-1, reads SQTIHQWPATLVQPVGSPLSLECTVEGTSNPNLYWYRQAAGRGLQLLFYSVGIGQISSEVPQNLSASRPQDRQFILSSKKLLLSDSGFYLCAWSGTGVFAEAFFGQGTRLTVV.

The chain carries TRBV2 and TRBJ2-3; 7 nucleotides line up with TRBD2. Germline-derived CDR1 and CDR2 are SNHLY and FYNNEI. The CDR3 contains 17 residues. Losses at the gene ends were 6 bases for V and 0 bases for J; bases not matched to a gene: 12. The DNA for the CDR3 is TGTGCCAGCAGAGAGGTAGCGGGTGCTACTAGCACAGATACGCAGTATTTT. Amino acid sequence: CASREVAGATSTDTQYF.

The CDR3 nucleotides are TGCGCCAGCAGGGTGGGAGAGACCCAGTACTTC. As protein: CASRVGETQYF. The chain recombines TRBV5-1 with TRBJ2-5; D is uncertain. The germline CDR1 and CDR2 sequences are SGHRS and YFSETQ. V lost 5 bases to trimming and J lost 4 bases, with 6 bases between them. This CDR3 comprises 11 residues.

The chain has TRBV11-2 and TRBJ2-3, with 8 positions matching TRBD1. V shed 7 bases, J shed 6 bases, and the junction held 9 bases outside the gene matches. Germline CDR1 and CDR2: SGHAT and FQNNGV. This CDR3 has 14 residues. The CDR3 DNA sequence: TGTGCCAGCACCCCGGGCAGGGGGCGGGATACGCAGTATTTT. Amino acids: CASTPGRGRDTQYF.

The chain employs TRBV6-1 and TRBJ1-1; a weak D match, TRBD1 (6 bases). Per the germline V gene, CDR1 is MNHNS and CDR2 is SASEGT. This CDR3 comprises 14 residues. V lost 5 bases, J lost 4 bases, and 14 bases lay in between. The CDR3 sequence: CASSLQGMVTEAFF. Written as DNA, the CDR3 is TGTGCCAGCAGTCTACAGGGCATGGTCACTGAAGCTTTCTTT.

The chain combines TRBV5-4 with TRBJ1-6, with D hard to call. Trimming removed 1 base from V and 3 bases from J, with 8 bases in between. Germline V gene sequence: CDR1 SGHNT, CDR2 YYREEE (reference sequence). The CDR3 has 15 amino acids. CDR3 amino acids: CASSLRTDYNSPLHF. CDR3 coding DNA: TGTGCCAGCAGCTTGAGGACGGACTATAATTCACCCCTCCACTTT. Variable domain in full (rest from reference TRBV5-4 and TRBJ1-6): ETGVTQSPTHLIKTRGQQVTLRCSSQSGHNTVSWYQQALGQGPQFIFQYYREEENGRGNFPPRFSGLQFPNYSSELNVNALELDDSALYLCASSLRTDYNSPLHFGNGTRLTVT.

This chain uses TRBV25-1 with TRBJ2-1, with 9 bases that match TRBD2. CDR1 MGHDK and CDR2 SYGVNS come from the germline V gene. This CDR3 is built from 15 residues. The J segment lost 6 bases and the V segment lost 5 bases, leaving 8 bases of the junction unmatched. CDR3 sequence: CASSNLGTSFNEQFF. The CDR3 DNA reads TGTGCCAGCAGTAACCTTGGGACTAGCTTCAATGAGCAGTTCTTC.

CDR3 in amino acids: CASSAAGTGGYEQYF. The CDR3 nucleotides read TGTGCCAGCAGCGCTGCCGGGACAGGGGGTTACGAGCAGTACTTC. The rearrangement links TRBV5-4 to TRBJ2-7; 11 positions match TRBD1. Germline V lookup: CDR1 SGHNT, CDR2 YYREEE (reference sequence). The CDR3 has 15 residues. J gave up 4 bases and V 4 bases, and 7 bases lay outside the gene matches.

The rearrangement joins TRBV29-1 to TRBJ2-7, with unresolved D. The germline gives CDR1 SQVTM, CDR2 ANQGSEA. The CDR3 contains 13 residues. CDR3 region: CRPESRITYEQYV. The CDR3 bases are TGCAGACCCGAGAGCCGAATCACCTACGAGCAGTACGTC.

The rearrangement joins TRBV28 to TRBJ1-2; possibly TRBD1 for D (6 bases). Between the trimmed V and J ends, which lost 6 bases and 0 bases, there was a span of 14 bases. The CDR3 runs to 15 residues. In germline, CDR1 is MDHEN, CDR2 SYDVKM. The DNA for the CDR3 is TGTGCCAGCAGAGAACAGGGCAGGGCTAACTATGGCTACACCTTC. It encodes CASREQGRANYGYTF.

The CDR3 sequence is CASSLLKAEAFF. DNA of the CDR3: TGTGCCAGCAGCCTTTTAAAGGCAGAAGCTTTCTTT. The rearrangement joins TRBV6-1 to TRBJ1-1; D remains ambiguous. Trimming pared 6 bases from V and 8 bases from J, leaving 13 bases between. CDR1 MNHNS and CDR2 SASEGT come from the germline V gene. The CDR3 is 12 residues long.

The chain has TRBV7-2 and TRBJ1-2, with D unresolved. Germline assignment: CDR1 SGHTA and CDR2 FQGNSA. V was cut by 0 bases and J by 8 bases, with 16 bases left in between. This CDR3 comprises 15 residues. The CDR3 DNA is TGTGCCAGCAGCTTAGCGTACGGGTCTGGCGAAGGCTACACCTTC. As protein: CASSLAYGSGEGYTF. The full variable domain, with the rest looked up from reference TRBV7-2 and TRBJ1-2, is GAGVSQSPSNKVTEKGKDVELRCDPISGHTALYWYRQSLGQGLEFLIYFQGNSAPDKSGLPSDRFSAERTGGSVSTLTIQRTQQEDSAVYLCASSLAYGSGEGYTFGSGTRLTVV.

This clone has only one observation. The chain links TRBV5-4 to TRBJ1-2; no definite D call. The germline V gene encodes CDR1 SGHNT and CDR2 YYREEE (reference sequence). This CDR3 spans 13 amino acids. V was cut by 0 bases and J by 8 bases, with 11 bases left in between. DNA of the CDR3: TGTGCCAGCAGCTTGGGACAAATGGGAGGCTACACCTTC. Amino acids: CASSLGQMGGYTF. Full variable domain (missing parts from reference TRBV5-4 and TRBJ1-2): ETGVTQSPTHLIKTRGQQVTLRCSSQSGHNTVSWYQQALGQGPQFIFQYYREEENGRGNFPPRFSGLQFPNYSSELNVNALELDDSALYLCASSLGQMGGYTFGSGTRLTVV.

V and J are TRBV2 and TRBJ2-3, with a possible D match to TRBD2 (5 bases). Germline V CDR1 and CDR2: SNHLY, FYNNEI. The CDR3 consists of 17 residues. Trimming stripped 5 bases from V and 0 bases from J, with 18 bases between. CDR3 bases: TGTGCCAGCAGTAAGAGAGGGCGGGCCTCTAGCACAGATACGCAGTATTTT. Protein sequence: CASSKRGRASSTDTQYF.

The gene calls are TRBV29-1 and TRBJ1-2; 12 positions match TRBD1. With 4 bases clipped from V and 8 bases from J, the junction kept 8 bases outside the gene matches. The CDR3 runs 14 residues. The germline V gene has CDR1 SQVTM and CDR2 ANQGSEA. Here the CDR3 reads CSVGEGQGARGYTF. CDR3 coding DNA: TGCAGCGTTGGGGAGGGACAGGGGGCGCGCGGCTACACCTTC.

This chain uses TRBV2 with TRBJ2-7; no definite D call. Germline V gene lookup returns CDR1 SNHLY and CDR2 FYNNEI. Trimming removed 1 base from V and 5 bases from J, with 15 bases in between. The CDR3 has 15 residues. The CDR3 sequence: CASSEGRTGRNEQYF. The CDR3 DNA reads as TGTGCCAGCAGTGAAGGAAGGACGGGTAGGAACGAGCAGTACTTC.

Here the CDR3 reads CATPGGPSYNEQFF. In DNA form, the CDR3 reads TGTGCCACCCCCGGGGGGCCTTCCTACAATGAGCAGTTCTTC. This chain connects TRBV7-9 to TRBJ2-1; D is possibly TRBD2 (7 bases). The CDR3 has 14 residues. Germline CDR1 SEHNR, CDR2 FQNEAQ (reference sequence). Trimming stripped 10 bases from V and 1 base from J, with 14 bases between.

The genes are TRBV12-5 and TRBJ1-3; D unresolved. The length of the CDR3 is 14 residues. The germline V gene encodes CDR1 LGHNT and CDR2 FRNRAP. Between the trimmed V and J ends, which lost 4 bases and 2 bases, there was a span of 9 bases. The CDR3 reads CASGSRDPGNTIYF. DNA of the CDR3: TGTGCTAGTGGTTCGCGGGATCCTGGAAACACCATATATTTT.

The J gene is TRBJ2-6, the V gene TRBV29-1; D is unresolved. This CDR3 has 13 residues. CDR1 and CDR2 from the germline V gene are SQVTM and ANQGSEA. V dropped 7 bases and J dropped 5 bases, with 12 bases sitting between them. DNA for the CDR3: TGCAGCGGCATACAAAGTCGGGCCAACGTCCTGACTTTC. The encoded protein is CSGIQSRANVLTF.

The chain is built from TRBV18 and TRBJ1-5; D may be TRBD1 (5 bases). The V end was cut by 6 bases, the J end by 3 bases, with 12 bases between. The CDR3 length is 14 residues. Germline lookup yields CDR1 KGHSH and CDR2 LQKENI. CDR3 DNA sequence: TGTGCCAGCTCCCCGGGACCGATCAATCAGCCCCAGCATTTT. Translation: CASSPGPINQPQHF.

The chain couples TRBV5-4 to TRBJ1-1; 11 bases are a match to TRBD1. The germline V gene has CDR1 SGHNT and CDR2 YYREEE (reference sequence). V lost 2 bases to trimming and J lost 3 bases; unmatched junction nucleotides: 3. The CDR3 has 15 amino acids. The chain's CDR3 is CASSFGQGADTEAFF. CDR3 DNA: TGTGCCAGCAGCTTTGGACAGGGGGCGGACACTGAAGCTTTCTTT.